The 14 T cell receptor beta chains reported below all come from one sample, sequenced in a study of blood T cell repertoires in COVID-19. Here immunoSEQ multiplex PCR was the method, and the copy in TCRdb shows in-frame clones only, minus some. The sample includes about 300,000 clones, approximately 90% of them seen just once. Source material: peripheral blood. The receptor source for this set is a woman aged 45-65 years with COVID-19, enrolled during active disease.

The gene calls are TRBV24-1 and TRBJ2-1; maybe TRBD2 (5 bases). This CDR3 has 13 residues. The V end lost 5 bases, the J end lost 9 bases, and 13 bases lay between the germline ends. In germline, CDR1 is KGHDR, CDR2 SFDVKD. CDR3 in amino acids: CATSARTGSEQFF. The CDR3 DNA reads TGTGCCACCAGTGCCCGGACGGGGTCTGAGCAGTTCTTC.

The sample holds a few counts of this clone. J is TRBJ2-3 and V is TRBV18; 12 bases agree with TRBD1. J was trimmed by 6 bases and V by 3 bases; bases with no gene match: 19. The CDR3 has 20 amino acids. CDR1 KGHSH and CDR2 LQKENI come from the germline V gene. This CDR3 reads CASSPRATSGTGGSRDTQYF. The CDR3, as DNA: TGTGCCAGCTCACCCCGAGCCACCTCCGGGACAGGGGGCTCCAGGGATACGCAGTATTTT.

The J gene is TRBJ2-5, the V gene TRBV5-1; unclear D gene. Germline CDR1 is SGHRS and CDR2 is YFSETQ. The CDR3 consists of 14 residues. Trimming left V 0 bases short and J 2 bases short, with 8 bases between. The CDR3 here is CASSLVAAQETQYF. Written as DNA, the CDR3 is TGCGCCAGCAGCTTGGTAGCCGCGCAAGAGACCCAGTACTTC.

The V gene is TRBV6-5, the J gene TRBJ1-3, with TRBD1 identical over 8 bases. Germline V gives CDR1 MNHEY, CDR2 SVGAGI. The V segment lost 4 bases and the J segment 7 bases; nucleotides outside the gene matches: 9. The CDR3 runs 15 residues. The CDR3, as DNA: TGTGCCAGCAGTTCGCCGGACAGGGTGGTTAACACCATATATTTT. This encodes CASSSPDRVVNTIYF.

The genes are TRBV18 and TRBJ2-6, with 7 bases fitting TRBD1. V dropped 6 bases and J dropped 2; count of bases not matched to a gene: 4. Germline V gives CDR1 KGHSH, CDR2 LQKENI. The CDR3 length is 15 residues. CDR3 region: CASSQGGPGANVLTF. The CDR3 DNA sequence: TGTGCCAGCTCTCAAGGGGGCCCTGGGGCCAACGTCCTGACTTTC.

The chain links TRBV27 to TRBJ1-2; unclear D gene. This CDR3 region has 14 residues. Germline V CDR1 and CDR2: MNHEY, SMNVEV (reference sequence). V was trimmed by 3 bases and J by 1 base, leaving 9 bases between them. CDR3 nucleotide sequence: TGTGCCAGCAGTTTTATGTACAGTAACTATGGCTACACCTTC. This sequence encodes CASSFMYSNYGYTF.

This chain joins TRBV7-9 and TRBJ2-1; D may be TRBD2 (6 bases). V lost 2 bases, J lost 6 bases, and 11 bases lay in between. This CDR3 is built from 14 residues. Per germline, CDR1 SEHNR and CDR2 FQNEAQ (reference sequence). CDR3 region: CASSLTGTPNEQFF. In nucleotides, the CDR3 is TGTGCCAGCAGCTTAACCGGGACTCCCAATGAGCAGTTCTTC.

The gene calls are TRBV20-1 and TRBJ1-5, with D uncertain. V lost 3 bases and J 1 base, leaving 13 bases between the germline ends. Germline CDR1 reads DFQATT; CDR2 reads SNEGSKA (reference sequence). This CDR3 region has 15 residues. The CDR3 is CSASSKWRSNQPQHF. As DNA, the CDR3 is TGCAGTGCTAGTTCGAAATGGAGGAGCAATCAGCCCCAGCATTTT.

This CDR3 is CASSLVGDEQYF. The CDR3 DNA reads as TGTGCCAGCAGCTTGGTCGGGGACGAGCAGTACTTC. The chain links TRBV7-9 to TRBJ2-7, with D tentatively TRBD2 (5 bases). The CDR3 covers 12 residues. The V end was cut by 3 bases, the J end by 5 bases, with 8 bases between. Per the germline V gene, CDR1 is SEHNR and CDR2 is FQNEAQ (reference sequence).

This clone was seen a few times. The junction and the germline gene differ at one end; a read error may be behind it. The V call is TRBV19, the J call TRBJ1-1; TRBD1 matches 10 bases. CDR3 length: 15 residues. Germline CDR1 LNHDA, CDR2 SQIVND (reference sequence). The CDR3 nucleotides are TGTGCCAGTAGCATAGGGACAGGGGTGAACACTGAAGCTTTCTTT. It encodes CASSIGTGVNTEAFF. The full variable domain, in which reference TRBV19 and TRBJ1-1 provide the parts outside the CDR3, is DGGITQSPKYLFRKEGQNVTLSCEQNLNHDAMYWYRQDPGQGLRLIYYSQIVNDFQKGDIAEGYSVSREKKESFPLTVTSAQKNPTAFYLCASSIGTGVNTEAFFGQGTRLTVV.

CDR3 in DNA: TGCGCCAGCAGCGCTGGGCCAGGGAACACTGAAGCTTTCTTT. Translation: CASSAGPGNTEAFF. V gene TRBV5-1 combines with J gene TRBJ1-1; D remains ambiguous. Germline V lookup: CDR1 SGHRS, CDR2 YFSETQ. V was shortened by 4 bases and J by 1 base, with 11 bases between the two germline ends. The CDR3 covers 14 residues.

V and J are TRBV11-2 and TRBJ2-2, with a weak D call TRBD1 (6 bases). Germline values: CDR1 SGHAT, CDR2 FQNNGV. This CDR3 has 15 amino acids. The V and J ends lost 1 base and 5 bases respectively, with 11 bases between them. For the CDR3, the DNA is TGTGCCAGCAGCTTAGGAAGGGGGTGGACCGGGGAGCTGTTTTTT. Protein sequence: CASSLGRGWTGELFF. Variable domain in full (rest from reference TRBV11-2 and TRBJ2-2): EAGVAQSPRYKIIEKRQSVAFWCNPISGHATLYWYQQILGQGPKLLIQFQNNGVVDDSQLPKDRFSAERLKGVDSTLKIQPAKLEDSAVYLCASSLGRGWTGELFFGEGSRLTVL.

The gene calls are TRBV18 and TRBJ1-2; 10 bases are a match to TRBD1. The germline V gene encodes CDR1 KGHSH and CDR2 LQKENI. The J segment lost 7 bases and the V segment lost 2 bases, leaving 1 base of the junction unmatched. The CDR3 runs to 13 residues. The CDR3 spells CASSPGTGVGYTF. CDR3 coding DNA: TGTGCCAGCTCACCAGGGACAGGGGTTGGCTACACCTTC.

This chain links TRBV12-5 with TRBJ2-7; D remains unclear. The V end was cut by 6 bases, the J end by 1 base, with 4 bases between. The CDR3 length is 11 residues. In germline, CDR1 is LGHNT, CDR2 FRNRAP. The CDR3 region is CASGYSYEQYF. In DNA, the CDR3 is TGTGCTAGTGGCTATTCCTACGAGCAGTACTTC.